This T cell receptor beta chain came from a study of blood T cell repertoires in COVID-19 (TCRdb year 2020). General notes on the study: Samples from collaborators originated in the United States, Italy and Spain and spanned both the acute and convalescent phases of COVID-19. The prospective study material was composed of cDNA or gDNA derived from T cells, B-cell-depleted T cells, or PBMCs. Subjects who had been exposed to COVID-19, were actively infected with it, or had recovered from it provided the deeply sampled blood TCRbeta repertoires that made up the dataset. The repertoires were released in a freely available public database meant as a resource for research on the immune response to SARS-CoV-2. The samples were drawn from the first 160 participants of the ongoing ImmuneRACE study and from under 1,500 subjects provided by 6 global collaborators. Nearly every sample came with metadata listing a de-identified subject ID, COVID-19 status, age in years and sex. HLA class I and class II types, where available, came from metadata supplied by the sample provider rather than from assay-based typing. Study-wide conclusions, independent of this receptor: Clinical and demographic metadata were provided uncurated, with the amount varying by source and participant.

Turning to this clone: The antigen it recognizes is unknown. No per-base quality is available; no much larger clone lies one base away.

Whole blood was collected in K2EDTA tubes by collaborating institutions according to the institutions' own protocols. For TCRbeta analysis, collaborator samples were shipped as frozen whole blood, as isolated PBMCs, or as DNA extracted from either sample type. TCRbeta CDR3 regions were amplified from genomic DNA by means of the immunoSEQ Assay, a bias-controlled multiplex PCR. Regarding the original processing steps: The number of nucleated cells in each sample was estimated from the amplification of reference gene primers within the assay. Sequence reads were collapsed and filtered to measure the absolute abundance of every unique TCRbeta CDR3 rearrangement. For each sample, productive Simpson clonality was calculated by taking the square root of Simpson's diversity index across productive rearrangements. Not all clones reach the TCRdb copy of this immuneACCESS table, which keeps in-frame sequences only. Checked studies attribute under half of the gap to unresolved V genes and leave the rest unexplained. V, J and clone size reflect that table, while D and trimming were determined from the DNA. The sample profile shows about 110,000 clones; 65% to 80% of them were found once. The ten largest clones represent about 20% of the sample.

The receptor comes from a man between 65 and 80 years old with active or convalescent COVID-19. The sample consisted of peripheral blood.

The CDR3 reads CASSMGGYEQYF. The DNA sequence reads TGTGCCAGTAGTATGGGGGGCTACGAGCAGTACTTC. The chain was built from TRBV19 and TRBJ2-7, and perhaps TRBD2 as D gene, on 6 matching bases. The CDR3 runs 12 residues from the cysteine to the phenylalanine. The entry retains the CDR3 DNA only, 36 bases that are in frame from base 1. V loses 3 bases, J loses 3 bases, and the germline ends lie 6 bases apart. The germline V gene (reference sequence) gives CDR1 as LNHDA and CDR2 as SQIVND.